Each of the 19 T cell receptor beta chains below was sequenced from the same sample in a study of type 1 regulatory T cells. Using its own MiXCR run on the reads, TCRdb lists one record per CDR3 protein. The sample lists fewer than 20,000 distinct CDR3 sequences; roughly 10% were seen once. The source material was CD4+ T cells, either the whole sample or a sorted fraction (not recorded which). All receptors come from a human donor in good health.

The rearrangement uses TRBV19 and TRBJ2-1; perhaps TRBD1 as D (6 bases). Between the trimmed V and J ends, which lost 6 bases and 4 bases, there was a span of 16 bases. The CDR3 is 15 amino acids. Germline V gene sequence: CDR1 LNHDA, CDR2 SQIVND (reference sequence). The CDR3 DNA sequence: TGTGCCAGTAGGACAGGCCCCTCTATTTACAATGAGCAGTTCTTC. As protein: CASRTGPSIYNEQFF. Combining the CDR3 with reference TRBV19 and TRBJ2-1 gives the whole variable domain DGGITQSPKYLFRKEGQNVTLSCEQNLNHDAMYWYRQDPGQGLRLIYYSQIVNDFQKGDIAEGYSVSREKKESFPLTVTSAQKNPTAFYLCASRTGPSIYNEQFFGPGTRLTVL.

Worth noting for this clonotype: A read error may explain this, as a much larger clone is one base away. The V call is TRBV18, the J call TRBJ2-7; D gene uncertain. CDR3 size: 14 residues. The germline V gene encodes CDR1 KGHSH and CDR2 LQKENI. This CDR3 is CDSSPSPIIDEQYF. CDR3 sequence (DNA): TGTGACAGCTCACCATCCCCAATAATCGACGAGCAGTACTTC.

In this sample, this clonotype turned up many times. The CDR3 spells CASSLVGGAKSPLHF. For the CDR3, the DNA is TGTGCCAGCAGCTTAGTTGGGGGGGCAAAGTCACCCCTCCACTTT. The rearrangement joins TRBV11-2 to TRBJ1-6, with D tentatively TRBD1 (6 bases). V lost 1 base, J lost 10 bases, and 14 bases lay in between. The CDR3 covers 15 residues. Germline lookup yields CDR1 SGHAT and CDR2 FQNNGV.

This clonotype was detected many times. This sequence joins TRBV10-3 and TRBJ2-1; tentative D call: TRBD2 (6 bases). The germline V gene encodes CDR1 ENHRY and CDR2 SYGVKD. The CDR3 loop spans 12 amino acids. The V gene lost 7 bases and the J gene lost 7 bases, with 11 bases spanning the gap. CDR3 in amino acids: CAITSVGNEQFF. The CDR3 bases are TGTGCCATCACTAGCGTAGGTAATGAGCAGTTCTTC.

This clonotype was recorded a few times. The chain has TRBV29-1 and TRBJ2-2; 7 nucleotides match TRBD2. The CDR3 spans 13 residues. V dropped 7 bases and J dropped 6; count of bases not matched to a gene: 8. Germline-derived CDR1 and CDR2 are SQVTM and ANQGSEA. The CDR3 DNA reads as TGCAGCGGCGGGGAGGGGAGGTCCGGGGAGCTGTTTTTT. Protein product: CSGGEGRSGELFF.

This clonotype has ten or more counts. The V call is TRBV27, the J call TRBJ1-3, with 7 bases lining up with TRBD1. Unmatched junction bases numbered 3, after V lost 10 bases and J lost 0 bases. The germline V gene has CDR1 MNHEY and CDR2 SMNVEV (reference sequence). This CDR3 region has 13 residues. The CDR3: CATGTASGNTIYF. As DNA, the CDR3 is TGTGCCACCGGGACAGCCTCTGGAAACACCATATATTTT.

This clonotype has a handful of counts. The chain has TRBV5-1 and TRBJ2-1; 10 nucleotides line up with TRBD2. Germline V gives CDR1 SGHRS, CDR2 YFSETQ. The CDR3 extends over 16 amino acids. V shed 2 bases, J shed 8 bases, and the junction held 10 bases outside the gene matches. The CDR3 nucleotides read TGCGCCAGCAGCTTAGGACCTAGCGGGAGTGCAGATGAGCAGTTCTTC. This gives the protein CASSLGPSGSADEQFF.

Details on this clonotype: A read error may be the cause here, since a much bigger clone is one base away. The chain couples TRBV24-1 to TRBJ2-2, with 7 positions matching TRBD2. This CDR3 comprises 16 residues. Germline-derived CDR1 and CDR2 are KGHDR and SFDVKD. CDR3 protein: CVTSDLTSFGTGELFF. The CDR3 DNA follows: TGTGTCACCAGTGATTTGACTAGCTTCGGGACCGGGGAGCTGTTTTTT.

This clonotype was recorded many times. The V call is TRBV20-1, the J call TRBJ1-2; D call uncertain. Trimming took off 6 bases at V and 10 bases at J, with 15 bases between the two ends. Germline CDR1 reads DFQATT; CDR2 reads SNEGSKA (reference sequence). This CDR3 is 11 amino acids long. CDR3 bases: TGCAGTGCGGCTACCCGGGGAGACTACACCTTC. This translates into CSAATRGDYTF.

At least ten counts were recorded for this clonotype. This sequence joins TRBV29-1 and TRBJ1-1, with D possibly TRBD1 on 5 matching bases. This CDR3 is 15 amino acids long. Germline CDR1 SQVTM, CDR2 ANQGSEA. V lost 0 bases and J lost 1, with 12 bases in between. CDR3 DNA: TGCAGCGTTGAAGATGGACGTGGGGGGAACACTGAAGCTTTCTTT. This codes for CSVEDGRGGNTEAFF.

This clonotype showed up many times. The DNA for the CDR3 is TGTGCCAGCAGTATCGCTAAGGGGGGCACAGATACGCAGTATTTT. It yields the protein CASSIAKGGTDTQYF. The J gene is TRBJ2-3, the V gene TRBV25-1, with D possibly being TRBD1 (6 bases). This CDR3 has 15 amino acids. CDR1 and CDR2 (germline): MGHDK, SYGVNS. The V gene lost 5 bases and the J gene lost 1 base, with 13 bases spanning the gap. The complete variable domain, with remaining parts taken from reference TRBV25-1 and TRBJ2-3, reads EADIYQTPRYLVIGTGKKITLECSQTMGHDKMYWYQQDPGMELHLIHYSYGVNSTEKGDLSSESTVSRIRTEHFPLTLESARPSHTSQYLCASSIAKGGTDTQYFGPGTRLTVL.

This clonotype was recorded many times. The chain has TRBV20-1 and TRBJ1-5; D gene ambiguous. Trimming shortened V by 3 bases and J by 1 base, and 7 bases separated the two germline ends. CDR3 length equals 13 residues. The germline CDR1 and CDR2 sequences are DFQATT and SNEGSKA (reference sequence). The CDR3 loop reads CSARGGSNQPQHF. For the CDR3, the DNA is TGCAGTGCTAGGGGAGGGAGCAATCAGCCCCAGCATTTT.

The rearrangement links TRBV18 to TRBJ1-6, with TRBD1 matching over 7 bases. Germline assignment: CDR1 KGHSH and CDR2 LQKENI. J was trimmed by 5 bases and V by 2 bases; bases with no gene match: 3. The CDR3 runs to 15 residues. CDR3 bases: TGTGCCAGCTCACCAAGGGACAGCCATAATTCACCCCTCCACTTT. It yields the protein CASSPRDSHNSPLHF. Full variable domain (outside the CDR3, taken from reference TRBV18 and TRBJ1-6): NAGVMQNPRHLVRRRGQEARLRCSPMKGHSHVYWYRQLPEEGLKFMVYLQKENIIDESGMPKERFSAEFPKEGPSILRIQQVVRGDSAAYFCASSPRDSHNSPLHFGNGTRLTVT.

In its sample, this clonotype was seen many times. The V and J genes are TRBV28 and TRBJ1-5; D uncertain. V shed 2 bases and J shed 6 bases, with 5 bases lying between them. CDR1 and CDR2 (germline): MDHEN, SYDVKM. The CDR3 loop spans 12 amino acids. As DNA, the CDR3 is TGTGCCAGCAGTTTACGAGCTCAGCCCCAGCATTTT. Translating it yields CASSLRAQPQHF.

This clonotype was recorded many times. The chain combines TRBV20-1 with TRBJ1-5; D unclear. Trimming stripped 1 base from V and 2 bases from J, with 12 bases between. The CDR3 runs to 15 residues. Germline CDR1 and CDR2: DFQATT and SNEGSKA (reference sequence). CDR3 sequence reads: CSARGNLLGNQPQHF. The DNA for the CDR3 is TGCAGTGCTAGAGGGAATTTGCTAGGCAATCAGCCCCAGCATTTT.

This clonotype has just a few counts. The chain combines TRBV28 with TRBJ2-6; D perhaps matches TRBD2 (5 bases). Trimming removed 6 bases at V and 0 bases at J, with 15 bases between. CDR3 length: 17 amino acids. The germline CDR1 and CDR2 sequences are MDHEN and SYDVKM. CDR3: CASSTFGSSSGANVLTF. CDR3 nucleotide sequence: TGTGCCAGCAGCACCTTTGGGAGTAGCTCTGGGGCCAACGTCCTGACTTTC.

This chain uses TRBV7-2 with TRBJ2-1, with D uncertain. CDR1 and CDR2 from the germline V gene are SGHTA and FQGNSA. The CDR3 is 13 amino acids. Trimming stripped 3 bases from V and 5 bases from J, with 8 bases between. In DNA form, the CDR3 reads TGTGCCAGCAGCTTTTATCTAGACAATGAGCAGTTCTTC. It codes for CASSFYLDNEQFF.

J is TRBJ2-7 and V is TRBV7-9; weak D call: TRBD1 (7 bases). This CDR3 has 13 residues. Germline CDR1 reads SEHNR; CDR2 reads FQNEAQ (reference sequence). Trimming took off 3 bases at V and 6 bases at J, with 12 bases between the two ends. CDR3 amino acids: CASSFGTAGEQYF. CDR3 bases: TGTGCCAGCAGCTTTGGGACAGCGGGCGAGCAGTACTTC.

This clonotype has just a few counts. V gene TRBV7-2 combines with J gene TRBJ1-1; tentatively, D is TRBD1 (5 bases). The CDR3 covers 14 residues. Germline V gene lookup returns CDR1 SGHTA and CDR2 FQGNSA. Trimming took off 7 bases at V and 7 bases at J, with 19 bases between the two ends. In DNA, the CDR3 is TGTGCCAGCACCTTTGGGCAGGGCCAAAATGAAGCTTTCTTT. It is translated as CASTFGQGQNEAFF.